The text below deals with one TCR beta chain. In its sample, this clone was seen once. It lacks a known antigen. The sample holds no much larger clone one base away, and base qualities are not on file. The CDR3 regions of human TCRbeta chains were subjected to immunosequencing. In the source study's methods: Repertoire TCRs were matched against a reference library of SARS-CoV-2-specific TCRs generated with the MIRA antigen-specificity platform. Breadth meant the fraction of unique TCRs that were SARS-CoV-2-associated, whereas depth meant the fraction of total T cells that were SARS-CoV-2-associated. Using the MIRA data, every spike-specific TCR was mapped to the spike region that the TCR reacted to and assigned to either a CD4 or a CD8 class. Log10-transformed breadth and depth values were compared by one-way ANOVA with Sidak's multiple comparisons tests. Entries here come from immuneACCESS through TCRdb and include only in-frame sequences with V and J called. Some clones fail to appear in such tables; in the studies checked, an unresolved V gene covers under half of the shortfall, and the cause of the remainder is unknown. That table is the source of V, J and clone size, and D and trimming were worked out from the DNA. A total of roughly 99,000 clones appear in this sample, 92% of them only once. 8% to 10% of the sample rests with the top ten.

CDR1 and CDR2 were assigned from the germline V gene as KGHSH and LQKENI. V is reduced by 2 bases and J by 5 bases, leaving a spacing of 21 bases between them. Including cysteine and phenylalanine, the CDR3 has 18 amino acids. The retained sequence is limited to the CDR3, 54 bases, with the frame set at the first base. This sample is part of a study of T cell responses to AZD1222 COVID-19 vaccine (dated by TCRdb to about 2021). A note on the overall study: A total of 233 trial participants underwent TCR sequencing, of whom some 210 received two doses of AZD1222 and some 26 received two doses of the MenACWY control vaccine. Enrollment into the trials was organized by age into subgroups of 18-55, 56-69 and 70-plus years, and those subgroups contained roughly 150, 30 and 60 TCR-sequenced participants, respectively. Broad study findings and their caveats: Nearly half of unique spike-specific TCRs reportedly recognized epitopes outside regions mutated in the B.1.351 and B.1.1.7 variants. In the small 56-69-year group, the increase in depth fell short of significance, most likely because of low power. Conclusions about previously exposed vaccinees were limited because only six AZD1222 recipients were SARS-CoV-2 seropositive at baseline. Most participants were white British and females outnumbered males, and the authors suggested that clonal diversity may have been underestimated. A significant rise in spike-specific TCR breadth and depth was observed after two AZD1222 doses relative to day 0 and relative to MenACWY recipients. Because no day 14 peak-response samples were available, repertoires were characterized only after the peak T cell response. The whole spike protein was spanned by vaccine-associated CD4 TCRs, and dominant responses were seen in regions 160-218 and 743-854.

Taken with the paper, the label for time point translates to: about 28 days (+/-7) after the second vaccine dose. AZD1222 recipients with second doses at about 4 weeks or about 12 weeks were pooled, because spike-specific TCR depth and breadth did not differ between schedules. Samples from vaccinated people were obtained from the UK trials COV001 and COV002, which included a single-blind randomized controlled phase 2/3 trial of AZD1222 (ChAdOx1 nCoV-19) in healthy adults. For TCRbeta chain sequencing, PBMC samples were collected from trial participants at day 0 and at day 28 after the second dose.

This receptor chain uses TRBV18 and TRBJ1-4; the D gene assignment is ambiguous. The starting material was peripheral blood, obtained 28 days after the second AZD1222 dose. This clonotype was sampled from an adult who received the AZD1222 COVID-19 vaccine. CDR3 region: CASSPGQARAFANEKLFF. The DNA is TGTGCCAGCTCACCAGGCCAAGCACGAGCATTTGCAAATGAAAAACTGTTTTTT.